This is a list of T cell receptor beta chains from one sample in a study of blood T cell repertoires in COVID-19. The method was immunoSEQ multiplex PCR; TCRdb's version includes in-frame clones alone and lacks a portion of them. This sample has over 300,000 clones, with 88% found just once. Sequenced material: PBMCs or T cells enriched from blood (not recorded which). These receptors all come from a woman aged 30 to 39 with acute COVID-19. Each CDR3 is given with its conserved first and last residue. D genes are given only for firm matches. Part of the rows lack a size; the others show once, few, many or a class for expanded clones.

D gene: -
V gene: TRBV9
clone size: -
J gene: TRBJ1-2
CDR3 DNA: TGTGCCAGCAGCGCAGGCAATTCTAACTATGGCTACACCTTC
CDR3 protein: CASSAGNSNYGYTF

D gene: -
V gene: TRBV6-5
clone size: -
J gene: TRBJ1-2
CDR3 DNA: TGTGCCACAACCAAACGGGATCGAGCTAACTATGGCTACACCTTC
CDR3 protein: CATTKRDRANYGYTF

D gene: -
V gene: TRBV5-5
clone size: once
J gene: TRBJ1-3
CDR3 DNA: TGTGCCAGCAGCGTAGAAGGGGGAAACTCTGGAAACACCATATATTTT
CDR3 protein: CASSVEGGNSGNTIYF

D gene: -
V gene: TRBV9
clone size: -
J gene: TRBJ1-3
CDR3 DNA: TGTGCCAGCAGCCCCTACGGGGGGGCAGGAAACACCATATATTTT
CDR3 protein: CASSPYGGAGNTIYF

D gene: -
V gene: TRBV24-1
clone size: -
J gene: TRBJ1-1
CDR3 DNA: TGTGCCACCATTATCTCTGGAGACACTGAAGCTTTCTTT
CDR3 protein: CATIISGDTEAFF

D gene: -
V gene: TRBV7-9
clone size: -
J gene: TRBJ2-1
CDR3 DNA: TGTGCCAGCAGCTTAGGGACAGCGACCTACAATGAGCAGTTCTTC
CDR3 protein: CASSLGTATYNEQFF

D gene: TRBD1
V gene: TRBV9
clone size: -
J gene: TRBJ1-1
CDR3 DNA: TGTGCCAGCAGCGTAGCTGGGACAGGGGTTTCGAACACTGAAGCTTTCTTT
CDR3 protein: CASSVAGTGVSNTEAFF

D gene: -
V gene: TRBV19
clone size: -
J gene: TRBJ2-7
CDR3 DNA: TGTGCCAGTAGTATGGGGGGAAGTAATTACGAGCAGTACTTC
CDR3 protein: CASSMGGSNYEQYF

D gene: TRBD1
V gene: TRBV7-9
clone size: -
J gene: TRBJ1-3
CDR3 DNA: TGTGCCAGCAGCTTAGCGAAGGACAGCCGACAGGGTGGCACCATATATTTT
CDR3 protein: CASSLAKDSRQGGTIYF

D gene: -
V gene: TRBV27
clone size: once
J gene: TRBJ1-2
CDR3 DNA: TGTGCCAGCAGTTGGTCGGGGGGCTATGGCTACACCTTC
CDR3 protein: CASSWSGGYGYTF

D gene: -
V gene: TRBV29-1
clone size: -
J gene: TRBJ1-1
CDR3 DNA: TGCAGCGTTGAAAACAGAGCGAACACTGAAGCTTTCTTT
CDR3 protein: CSVENRANTEAFF

D gene: -
V gene: TRBV19
clone size: -
J gene: TRBJ2-7
CDR3 DNA: TGTGCCAGTAGTAGGGGGGAAAGGGAGGACGAGCAGTACTTC
CDR3 protein: CASSRGEREDEQYF

D gene: TRBD1
V gene: TRBV18
clone size: -
J gene: TRBJ1-2
CDR3 DNA: TGTGCCAGCTCACCTCCGGGACAGGGAGACTATGGCTACACCTTC
CDR3 protein: CASSPPGQGDYGYTF

D gene: -
V gene: TRBV30
clone size: many
J gene: TRBJ1-2
CDR3 DNA: TGTGCCTGGAGTGGGGGGCATGGCTACACCTTC
CDR3 protein: CAWSGGHGYTF

D gene: -
V gene: TRBV18
clone size: few
J gene: TRBJ2-7
CDR3 DNA: TGTGCCAGCTCCGGACTCTTGAGCTCCTACGAGCAGTACTTC
CDR3 protein: CASSGLLSSYEQYF

D gene: TRBD1
V gene: TRBV7-9
clone size: -
J gene: TRBJ1-2
CDR3 DNA: TGTGCCAGCAGCTTAGGGAACAGGGGGCCGGGTTACACCTTC
CDR3 protein: CASSLGNRGPGYTF

D gene: TRBD1
V gene: TRBV5-6
clone size: -
J gene: TRBJ1-3
CDR3 DNA: TGTGCCAGCAGCTTGACACAGGGGTCAAACACCATATATTTT
CDR3 protein: CASSLTQGSNTIYF

D gene: -
V gene: TRBV5-1
clone size: -
J gene: TRBJ2-7
CDR3 DNA: TGCGCCAGCAGCTTGTGGACGGGGAGCTCCTACGAGCAGTACTTC
CDR3 protein: CASSLWTGSSYEQYF

D gene: -
V gene: TRBV29-1
clone size: -
J gene: TRBJ1-4
CDR3 DNA: TGCAGCGTCCTCGAGGCCGGTTCTGAAAAACTGTTTTTT
CDR3 protein: CSVLEAGSEKLFF

D gene: TRBD1
V gene: TRBV6-2/TRBV6-3
clone size: -
J gene: TRBJ1-5
CDR3 DNA: TGTGCCAGCAGTTCCCGGGACAGGGCTACACCCAATCAGCCCCAGCATTTT
CDR3 protein: CASSSRDRATPNQPQHF

D gene: -
V gene: TRBV19
clone size: -
J gene: TRBJ2-2
CDR3 DNA: TGTGCCAGTAGTATTACAGGGCCCGGGGAGCTGTTTTTT
CDR3 protein: CASSITGPGELFF

D gene: TRBD1
V gene: TRBV5-5
clone size: few
J gene: TRBJ1-2
CDR3 DNA: TGTGCCAGCAGCTCCGCCGGACAGGGGGAAGGTGTCTATGGCTACACCTTC
CDR3 protein: CASSSAGQGEGVYGYTF

D gene: -
V gene: TRBV5-1
clone size: -
J gene: TRBJ1-1
CDR3 DNA: TGCGCCAGCAGCTTTCGGACCCTGGGGAGTACTGAAGCTTTCTTT
CDR3 protein: CASSFRTLGSTEAFF

D gene: -
V gene: TRBV9
clone size: -
J gene: TRBJ1-1
CDR3 DNA: TGTGCCAGCAGCGTAGGTTACGGGAATAGGGCTCTTGCTGAAGCTTTCTTT
CDR3 protein: CASSVGYGNRALAEAFF

D gene: -
V gene: TRBV4-3
clone size: once
J gene: TRBJ1-2
CDR3 DNA: TGCGCCAGCAGCCAGGCACACGGGGGTTATGGCTACACCTTC
CDR3 protein: CASSQAHGGYGYTF

D gene: -
V gene: TRBV6-5
clone size: -
J gene: TRBJ1-2
CDR3 DNA: TGTGCCAGCAAACCAGGGCTCAACTATGGCTACACCTTC
CDR3 protein: CASKPGLNYGYTF

D gene: TRBD1
V gene: TRBV5-4
clone size: -
J gene: TRBJ1-2
CDR3 DNA: TGTGCCAGCAGCTTGTGGCAGGGGGCAGGTGGCTACACCTTC
CDR3 protein: CASSLWQGAGGYTF

D gene: -
V gene: TRBV11-2
clone size: few
J gene: TRBJ2-1
CDR3 DNA: TGTGCCAGCAGCTTCGGCGTCTATGCGGAGAATGAGCAGTTCTTC
CDR3 protein: CASSFGVYAENEQFF

D gene: -
V gene: TRBV7-9
clone size: -
J gene: TRBJ1-1
CDR3 DNA: TGTGCCAGCAGCTGGATACAGGGGAACACTGAAGCTTTCTTT
CDR3 protein: CASSWIQGNTEAFF

D gene: TRBD1
V gene: TRBV10-3
clone size: -
J gene: TRBJ2-2
CDR3 DNA: TGTGCCATCAGCCACAGGGGGCGCGACACCGGGGAGCTGTTTTTT
CDR3 protein: CAISHRGRDTGELFF

D gene: -
V gene: TRBV5-8
clone size: -
J gene: TRBJ1-3
CDR3 DNA: TGTGCCAGCAGCTTGTGGCTTGGAAACACCATATATTTT
CDR3 protein: CASSLWLGNTIYF

D gene: -
V gene: TRBV30
clone size: -
J gene: TRBJ2-7
CDR3 DNA: TGTGCCTGGAGTGTACCACCGGGAATCGAGCAGTACTTC
CDR3 protein: CAWSVPPGIEQYF

D gene: -
V gene: TRBV2
clone size: -
J gene: TRBJ1-1
CDR3 DNA: TGTGCCAGCACCAAACTTGTCGCAGGGCCCCCCACTGAAGCTTTCTTT
CDR3 protein: CASTKLVAGPPTEAFF

D gene: TRBD1
V gene: TRBV24-1
clone size: -
J gene: TRBJ2-7
CDR3 DNA: TGTGCCACCAGTGATTGGACTCAGGGGGCCGAGCAGTACTTC
CDR3 protein: CATSDWTQGAEQYF

D gene: -
V gene: TRBV19
clone size: -
J gene: TRBJ1-3
CDR3 DNA: TGTGCCAGTAGCCCCGGACAGCTAGGAAACACCATATATTTT
CDR3 protein: CASSPGQLGNTIYF

D gene: -
V gene: TRBV19
clone size: -
J gene: TRBJ2-5
CDR3 DNA: TGTGCCAGTTGGGGCAGGGGAGAGACCCAGTACTTC
CDR3 protein: CASWGRGETQYF

D gene: -
V gene: TRBV12-3/TRBV12-4
clone size: once
J gene: TRBJ2-7
CDR3 DNA: TGTGCCAGCAGTCGCCGAGATACCGAGCAGTACTTC
CDR3 protein: CASSRRDTEQYF

D gene: TRBD2
V gene: TRBV27
clone size: -
J gene: TRBJ2-7
CDR3 DNA: TGTGCCAGCAGTTCGGGGGGCGAGCAGTACTTC
CDR3 protein: CASSSGGEQYF

D gene: -
V gene: TRBV27
clone size: -
J gene: TRBJ2-2
CDR3 DNA: TGTGCCAGCAGTTTGGCTAGCCCCACCGGGGAGCTGTTTTTT
CDR3 protein: CASSLASPTGELFF

D gene: -
V gene: TRBV19
clone size: -
J gene: TRBJ2-7
CDR3 DNA: TGTGCCAGTAGTCAACAGGGTTCAGGGACGACCTACGAGCAGTACTTC
CDR3 protein: CASSQQGSGTTYEQYF

D gene: -
V gene: TRBV4-1
clone size: -
J gene: TRBJ2-7
CDR3 DNA: TGCGCCAGCAGCCAACCGTCAAATAACAGAGCCCGGGGGGAGCAGTACTTC
CDR3 protein: CASSQPSNNRARGEQYF

D gene: TRBD2
V gene: TRBV28
clone size: -
J gene: TRBJ2-3
CDR3 DNA: TGTGCCAGCAGTACCCCCTCTAGCGGCGAAAGCACAGATACGCAGTATTTT
CDR3 protein: CASSTPSSGESTDTQYF

D gene: -
V gene: TRBV7-2
clone size: -
J gene: TRBJ1-4
CDR3 DNA: TGTGCCAGCAGCTTTGGAGTACCGGAAAAACTGTTTTTT
CDR3 protein: CASSFGVPEKLFF

D gene: TRBD1
V gene: TRBV5-1
clone size: -
J gene: TRBJ2-7
CDR3 DNA: TGCGCCAGCAGGGAAAGGGACAGCTCCTACGAGCAGTACTTC
CDR3 protein: CASRERDSSYEQYF

D gene: -
V gene: TRBV7-9
clone size: once
J gene: TRBJ1-2
CDR3 DNA: TGTGCCAGCAGCTTAATGGACATCCGGGATGGCTACACCTTC
CDR3 protein: CASSLMDIRDGYTF

D gene: -
V gene: TRBV5-1
clone size: -
J gene: TRBJ1-6
CDR3 DNA: TGCGCCAGCAGCTCTAGTGACCGATATTCACCCCTCCACTTT
CDR3 protein: CASSSSDRYSPLHF

D gene: TRBD1
V gene: TRBV4-2
clone size: -
J gene: TRBJ1-4
CDR3 DNA: TGTGCCAGCAGCCAGGGACAGGGAGGTGAAAAACTGTTTTTT
CDR3 protein: CASSQGQGGEKLFF

D gene: -
V gene: TRBV7-9
clone size: -
J gene: TRBJ2-3
CDR3 DNA: TGTGCCAGCAGCCCTTGGCGGGGCTTAAACACAGATACGCAGTATTTT
CDR3 protein: CASSPWRGLNTDTQYF

D gene: TRBD1
V gene: TRBV23-1
clone size: once
J gene: TRBJ1-6
CDR3 DNA: TGCGCCAGCTTCCGGGACAGAAATTCACCCCTCCACTTT
CDR3 protein: CASFRDRNSPLHF

D gene: TRBD1
V gene: TRBV18
clone size: -
J gene: TRBJ1-2
CDR3 DNA: TGTGCCAGCTCATCGGGACAGCCCTATGGCTACACCTTC
CDR3 protein: CASSSGQPYGYTF

D gene: -
V gene: TRBV3-1/TRBV3-2
clone size: -
J gene: TRBJ1-2
CDR3 DNA: TGTGCCAGCAGCAACAGGGCACTCTATGGCTACACCTTC
CDR3 protein: CASSNRALYGYTF

D gene: -
V gene: TRBV7-2
clone size: -
J gene: TRBJ1-4
CDR3 DNA: TGTGCCAGCAGCCTCAACAGGGCCCCAGAAAAACTGTTTTTT
CDR3 protein: CASSLNRAPEKLFF

D gene: -
V gene: TRBV18
clone size: -
J gene: TRBJ1-5
CDR3 DNA: TGTGCCAGCTCACCAGCAGGGAACAATCAGCCCCAGCATTTT
CDR3 protein: CASSPAGNNQPQHF

D gene: -
V gene: TRBV6-1
clone size: few
J gene: TRBJ1-6
CDR3 DNA: TGTGCCAGCAGTGGTGAAAACAGAGCTATCTATAATTCACCCCTCCACTTT
CDR3 protein: CASSGENRAIYNSPLHF